This note documents a single T cell receptor (beta chain) sequence. Its antigen is not identified. For each CDR3 protein, TCRdb gives one entry from its re-call of the 5' RACE reads, without DNA. This repertoire includes a few hundred thousand distinct CDR3 sequences. The data belong to a study of T cells expressing NK-cell markers. Study summary: In sorted CD3+CD56+NKG2C+, CD3+CD56+NKG2C- and CD3+CD56-NKG2C+ T cells, TCR beta repertoires were obtained.

The CDR3 spans 16 residues. Study conclusions and caveats: Among several donors, these clonotypes also ranked first in the CD3+CD56-NKG2C+ fraction. In a handful of donors, dominant CD3+CD56+NKG2C+ clones formed roughly 1.0-7.5% of CD8+ cells.

The chain is built from TRBV12-3 or TRBV12-4 and TRBJ2-3; TCRdb picks TRBD2, but there is no DNA to check that call. Sample: blood T cells: a sorted CD56 or NKG2C T cell subset, CD4+ or CD8+ T cells, or bulk PBMC T cells (not recorded which). The receptor was derived from a man between 18 and 29 years old in good health. CDR3 residues: CASRPTAGGRTDTQYF.